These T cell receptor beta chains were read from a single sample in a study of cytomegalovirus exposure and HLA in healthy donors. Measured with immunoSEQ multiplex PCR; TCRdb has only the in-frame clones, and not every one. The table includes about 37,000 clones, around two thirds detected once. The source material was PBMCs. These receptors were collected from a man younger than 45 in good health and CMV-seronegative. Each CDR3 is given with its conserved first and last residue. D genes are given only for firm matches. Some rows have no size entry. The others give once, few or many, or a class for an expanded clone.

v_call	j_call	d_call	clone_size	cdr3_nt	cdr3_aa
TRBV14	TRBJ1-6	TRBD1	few	TGTGCCAGCAGCAAAAGGACAGGGGGCCATAATTCACCCCTCCACTTT	CASSKRTGGHNSPLHF
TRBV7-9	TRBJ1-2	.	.	TGTGCCAGCAGCTTAGCACAGGGATTAAACTATGGCTACACCTTC	CASSLAQGLNYGYTF
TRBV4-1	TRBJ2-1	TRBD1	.	TGCGCCAGCAGCCAAGATATTAAGTATAGTGGCAGGGGGACTGAGCAGTTCTTC	CASSQDIKYSGRGTEQFF
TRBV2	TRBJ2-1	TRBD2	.	TGTGCCACACAGCCAGTAGCGGGGGGGCGATCGAATGAGCAGTTCTTC	CATQPVAGGRSNEQFF
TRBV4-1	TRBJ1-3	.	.	TGCGCCAGCGGTACCAACAGTGACTCTGGAAACACCATATATTTT	CASGTNSDSGNTIYF
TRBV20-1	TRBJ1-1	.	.	TGCAGTGCTGGACAGTACACTGAAGCTTTCTTT	CSAGQYTEAFF
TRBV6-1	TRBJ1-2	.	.	TGTGCCAGCAGTTCAGGCAACCACTATGGCTACACCTTC	CASSSGNHYGYTF
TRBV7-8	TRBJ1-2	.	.	TGTGCCAGCAGCATCAACAGGATGCCGAACTATGGCTACACCTTC	CASSINRMPNYGYTF
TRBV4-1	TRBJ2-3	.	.	TGCGCCAGCAGCTCGGACAGTCTAGGCACAGATACGCAGTATTTT	CASSSDSLGTDTQYF
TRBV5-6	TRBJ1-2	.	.	TGTGCCAGCTCCCTAGACCAGGGGCAATGGGGCTACACCTTC	CASSLDQGQWGYTF
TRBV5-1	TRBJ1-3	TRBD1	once	TGCGCCAGCAGCTCTGCGGGCACAGGGGGCCTCTCTGGAAACACCATATATTTT	CASSSAGTGGLSGNTIYF
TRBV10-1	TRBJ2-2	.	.	TGCGCCAGCGGACCCGGGGGTTATCGCGCCGGGGAGCTGTTTTTT	CASGPGGYRAGELFF
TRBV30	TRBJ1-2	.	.	TGTGCCTGGAGTCCCCCTACTGCCCTCTATGGCTACACCTTC	CAWSPPTALYGYTF
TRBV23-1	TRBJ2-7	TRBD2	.	TGCGCCAGCAGTCAAATCCGGGCCCCCTGGGAGCTCCGGCGGGAGGGGTACGAGCAGTACTTC	CASSQIRAPWELRREGYEQYF
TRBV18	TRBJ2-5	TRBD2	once	TGTGCCAGCTCCCTGTCGGGGGGCCAAGAGACCCAGTACTTC	CASSLSGGQETQYF
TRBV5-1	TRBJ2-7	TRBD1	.	TGCGCCAGCAGCTTCAGCCCGGGACAGTTTCAGTACTTC	CASSFSPGQFQYF
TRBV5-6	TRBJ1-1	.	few	TGTGCCAGCAGCTTGGACGGACAAGGCCTTGAAGCTTTCTTT	CASSLDGQGLEAFF
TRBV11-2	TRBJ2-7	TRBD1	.	TGTGCCAGCAGCCTGGGACAGGGGGATCTATACGAGCAGTACTTC	CASSLGQGDLYEQYF